The clone carrying this TCR beta chain was seen a single time. The sample belongs to a study of cytomegalovirus exposure and HLA in healthy donors. CDR1 SGHTS and CDR2 YDEGEE come from the germline V gene. The CDR3 length is 16 residues. V lost 4 bases to trimming and J lost 2 bases; unmatched junction nucleotides: 5. Repertoires were generated with immunoSEQ multiplex PCR, while TCRdb's copy carries only in-frame clones and drops some. The table shows 100,000 or so clones, with 75% to 90% occurring only once. Material for sequencing was PBMCs. The TCR originated in a man between 18 and 29 years old in good health and CMV-seropositive. The V and J genes are TRBV5-8 and TRBJ2-2, with TRBD1 matching 10 bases. CDR3 nucleotides: TGTGCCAGCAGCATGACAGGGGGCTTTAACACCGGGGAGCTGTTTTTT. Protein: CASSMTGGFNTGELFF.